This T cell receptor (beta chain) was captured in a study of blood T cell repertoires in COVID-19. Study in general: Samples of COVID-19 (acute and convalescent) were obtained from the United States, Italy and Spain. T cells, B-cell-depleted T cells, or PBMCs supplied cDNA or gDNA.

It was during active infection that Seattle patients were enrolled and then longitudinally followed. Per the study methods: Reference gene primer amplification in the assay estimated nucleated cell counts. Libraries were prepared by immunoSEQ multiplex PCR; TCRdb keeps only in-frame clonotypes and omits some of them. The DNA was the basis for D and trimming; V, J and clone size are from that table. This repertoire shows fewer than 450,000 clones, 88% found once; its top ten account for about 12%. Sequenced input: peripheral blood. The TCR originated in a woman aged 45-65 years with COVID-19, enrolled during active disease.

CDR3 bases: TGCAGCGTTCCAGCGGCCTACAATGAGCAGTTCTTC. The encoded protein is CSVPAAYNEQFF. V and J are TRBV29-1 and TRBJ2-1, with a weak D call TRBD2 (5 bases). V was pared by 5 bases and J by 2 bases, with 7 bases between. CDR1 and CDR2 (germline): SQVTM, ANQGSEA. The CDR3 consists of 12 residues.